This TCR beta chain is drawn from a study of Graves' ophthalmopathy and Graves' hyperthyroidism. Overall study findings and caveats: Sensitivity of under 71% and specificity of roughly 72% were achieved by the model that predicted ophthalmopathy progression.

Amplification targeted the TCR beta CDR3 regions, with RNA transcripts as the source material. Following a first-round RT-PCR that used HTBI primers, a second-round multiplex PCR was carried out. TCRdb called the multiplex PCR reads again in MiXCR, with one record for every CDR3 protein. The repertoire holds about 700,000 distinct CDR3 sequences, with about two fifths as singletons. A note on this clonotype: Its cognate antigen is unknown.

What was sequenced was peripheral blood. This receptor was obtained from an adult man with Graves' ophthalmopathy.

CDR3 sequence reads: CASSWGTTGTTQETQYF. The CDR3 nucleotides read TGCGCCAGCAGCTGGGGTACGACAGGGACGACGCAAGAGACCCAGTACTTC. V gene TRBV5-1 combines with J gene TRBJ2-5; TRBD1 matches at 7 bases. In germline, CDR1 is SGHRS, CDR2 YFSETQ. V lost 3 bases and J lost 2; bases outside the gene matches: 13. This CDR3 region has 17 residues.